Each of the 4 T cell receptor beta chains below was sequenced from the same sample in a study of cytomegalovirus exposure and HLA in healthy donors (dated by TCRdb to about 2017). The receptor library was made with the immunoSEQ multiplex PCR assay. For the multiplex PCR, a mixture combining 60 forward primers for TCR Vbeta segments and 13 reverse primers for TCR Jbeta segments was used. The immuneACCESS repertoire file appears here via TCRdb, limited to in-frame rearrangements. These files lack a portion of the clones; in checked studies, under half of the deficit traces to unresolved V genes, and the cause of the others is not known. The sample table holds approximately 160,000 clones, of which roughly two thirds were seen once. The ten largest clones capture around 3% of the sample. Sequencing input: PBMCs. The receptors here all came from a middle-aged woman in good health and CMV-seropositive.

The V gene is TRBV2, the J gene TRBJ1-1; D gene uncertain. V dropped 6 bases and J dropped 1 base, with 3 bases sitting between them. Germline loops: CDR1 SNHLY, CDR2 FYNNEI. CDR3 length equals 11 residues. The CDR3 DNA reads TGTGCCAGCAGGCGGAACACTGAAGCTTTCTTT. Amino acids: CASRRNTEAFF. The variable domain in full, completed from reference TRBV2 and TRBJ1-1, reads EPEVTQTPSHQVTQMGQEVILRCVPISNHLYFYWYRQILGQKVEFLVSFYNNEISEKSEIFDDQFSVERPDGSNFTLKIRSTKLEDSAMYFCASRRNTEAFFGQGTRLTVV.

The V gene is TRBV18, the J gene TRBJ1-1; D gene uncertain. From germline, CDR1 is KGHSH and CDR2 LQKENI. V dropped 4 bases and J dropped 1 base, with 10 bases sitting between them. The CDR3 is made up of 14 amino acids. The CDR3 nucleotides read TGTGCCAGCTCACTGGAGGCCGAGAACACTGAAGCTTTCTTT. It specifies CASSLEAENTEAFF.

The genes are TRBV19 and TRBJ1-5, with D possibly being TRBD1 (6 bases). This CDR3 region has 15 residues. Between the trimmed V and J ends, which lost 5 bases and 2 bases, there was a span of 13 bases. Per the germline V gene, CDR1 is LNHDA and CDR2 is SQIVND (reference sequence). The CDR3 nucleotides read TGTGCCAGTAGTGAAAACAGGGCTGGCAATCAGCCCCAGCATTTT. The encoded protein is CASSENRAGNQPQHF.

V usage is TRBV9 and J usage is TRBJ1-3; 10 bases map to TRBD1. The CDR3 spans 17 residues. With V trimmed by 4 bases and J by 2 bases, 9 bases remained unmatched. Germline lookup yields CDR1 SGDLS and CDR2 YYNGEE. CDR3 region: CASSSPSGTGAGNTIYF. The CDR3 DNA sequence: TGTGCCAGCAGCTCACCCTCCGGGACAGGGGCTGGAAACACCATATATTTT.